This TCR beta chain stems from a study of blood T cell repertoires in COVID-19. Study overall: Whether acute or convalescent, the COVID-19 samples came from the United States, Italy and Spain. T cells, B-cell-depleted T cells, or PBMCs supplied cDNA or gDNA.

Trimming stripped 3 bases from V and 0 bases from J, with 9 bases between. The CDR3 spans 15 residues. Germline V gene data show CDR1 as SGDLS and CDR2 as YYNGEE. During active infection, Seattle patients enrolled and were then monitored through disease. Authors' processing steps: Reference gene primer amplification gave nucleated cell count estimates. Here immunoSEQ multiplex PCR was the method, and the copy in TCRdb shows in-frame clones only, minus some. V, J and clone size were drawn from that table, and D and trimming were deduced from the DNA. This table holds about 350,000 clones, roughly 87% found once.

Material: peripheral blood. This clonotype was sampled from a man aged 25-45 years with COVID-19, enrolled during active disease. This sequence joins TRBV9 and TRBJ1-4, with D unclear. CDR3 sequence: CASSDPRTTNEKLFF. CDR3 DNA: TGTGCCAGCAGCGACCCGAGAACAACTAATGAAAAACTGTTTTTT.